The next 9 T cell receptor beta chains were all read from a single sample in a study of blood T cell repertoires in COVID-19. The protocol was immunoSEQ multiplex PCR, while the TCRdb copy is restricted to in-frame clones and leaves out a portion. In the table there are about 290,000 clones, 80% to 90% of which are singletons. Source material: peripheral blood. The source of these receptors is a woman between 25 and 40 years old with active or convalescent COVID-19.

This clone was seen only once. This chain uses TRBV6-2 or TRBV6-3 with TRBJ1-1, with 8 bases fitting TRBD1. Germline values: CDR1 MNHEY, CDR2 SVGEGT. V gave up 5 bases and J gave up 3 bases; unmatched junction bases: 14. This CDR3 comprises 17 residues. CDR3 region: CASSPVTGDPRDTEAFF. The CDR3 DNA sequence: TGTGCCAGCAGTCCCGTGACAGGGGACCCCCGTGACACTGAAGCTTTCTTT.

The gene calls are TRBV5-6 and TRBJ1-3; a possible D gene is TRBD1 (5 bases). Germline CDR1 SGHDT, CDR2 YYEEEE. The V and J ends lost 2 bases and 0 bases respectively, with 15 bases between them. The CDR3 loop spans 17 amino acids. CDR3 region: CASSFRAGFVSGNTIYF. The CDR3 nucleotides read TGTGCCAGCAGCTTCAGGGCAGGCTTCGTCTCTGGAAACACCATATATTTT. Complete variable domain (other parts from reference TRBV5-6 and TRBJ1-3): DAGVTQSPTHLIKTRGQQVTLRCSPKSGHDTVSWYQQALGQGPQFIFQYYEEEERQRGNFPDRFSGHQFPNYSSELNVNALLLGDSALYLCASSFRAGFVSGNTIYFGEGSWLTVV.

V gene TRBV5-4 combines with J gene TRBJ1-2; possibly TRBD1 for D (6 bases). The CDR3 consists of 15 residues. V was shortened by 6 bases and J by 2 bases, with 17 bases between the two germline ends. In germline, CDR1 is SGHNT, CDR2 YYREEE (reference sequence). This CDR3 reads CASTVRGGLNYGYTF. The DNA for the CDR3 is TGTGCCAGCACTGTGAGAGGGGGATTGAACTATGGCTACACCTTC. Full variable domain (missing parts from reference TRBV5-4 and TRBJ1-2): ETGVTQSPTHLIKTRGQQVTLRCSSQSGHNTVSWYQQALGQGPQFIFQYYREEENGRGNFPPRFSGLQFPNYSSELNVNALELDDSALYLCASTVRGGLNYGYTFGSGTRLTVV.

The gene calls are TRBV6-4 and TRBJ1-5, with 8 bases matching TRBD1. CDR3 length: 15 residues. Germline V gene data show CDR1 as MRHNA and CDR2 as SNTAGT. Germline trimming cut 0 bases from V and 6 bases from J; bases unmatched to any gene: 4. The DNA for the CDR3 is TGTGCCAGCAGTGACTCTCAACAGGGGGGTCAGCCCCAGCATTTT. This gives the protein CASSDSQQGGQPQHF.

This chain uses TRBV2 with TRBJ2-3; a possible D gene is TRBD2 (6 bases). Trimming took 4 bases from V and 0 from J, leaving 8 bases between them. CDR3 size: 14 residues. Per the germline V gene, CDR1 is SNHLY and CDR2 is FYNNEI. The CDR3 reads CASSVEGSTDTQYF. DNA for the CDR3: TGTGCCAGCAGTGTGGAGGGAAGCACAGATACGCAGTATTTT.

This clone appeared a single time. The rearrangement uses TRBV7-2 and TRBJ2-7, with D perhaps TRBD1 (5 bases). The CDR3 runs to 14 residues. Germline V gene lookup returns CDR1 SGHTA and CDR2 FQGNSA. The germline V and J ends were trimmed by 1 base and 2 bases, with 9 bases remaining between them. Written as DNA, the CDR3 is TGTGCCAGCAGCTTAGGCAGGGTAACCTACGAGCAGTACTTC. Protein sequence: CASSLGRVTYEQYF.

The chain carries TRBV5-1 and TRBJ2-7, with 12 bases aligning to TRBD1. V was pared by 0 bases and J by 5 bases, with 3 bases of the junction left unmatched. Germline V CDR1 and CDR2: SGHRS, YFSETQ. The CDR3 sequence is 15 residues long. The CDR3 loop reads CASSLAGTGGHEQYF. CDR3 DNA sequence: TGCGCCAGCAGCTTGGCCGGGACAGGGGGCCACGAGCAGTACTTC. The whole variable domain, remainder taken from reference TRBV5-1 and TRBJ2-7, is KAGVTQTPRYLIKTRGQQVTLSCSPISGHRSVSWYQQTPGQGLQFLFEYFSETQRNKGNFPGRFSGRQFSNSRSEMNVSTLELGDSALYLCASSLAGTGGHEQYFGPGTRLTVT.

The count of this clone is one. J is TRBJ2-7 and V is TRBV18, with D unclear. This CDR3 has 13 residues. Germline assignment: CDR1 KGHSH and CDR2 LQKENI. The germline V and J ends were trimmed by 2 bases and 1 base, with 6 bases remaining between them. The CDR3 nucleotides are TGTGCCAGCTCACCAGATAGTTCCTACGAGCAGTACTTC. This codes for CASSPDSSYEQYF. The entire variable domain, with the rest obtained from reference TRBV18 and TRBJ2-7, is as follows: NAGVMQNPRHLVRRRGQEARLRCSPMKGHSHVYWYRQLPEEGLKFMVYLQKENIIDESGMPKERFSAEFPKEGPSILRIQQVVRGDSAAYFCASSPDSSYEQYFGPGTRLTVT.

The genes are TRBV10-3 and TRBJ1-1; 7 bases align to TRBD1. This CDR3 region has 14 residues. Germline CDR1 ENHRY, CDR2 SYGVKD. V lost 10 bases to trimming and J lost 0 bases; unmatched junction nucleotides: 8. The CDR3, as DNA: TGTGCCACTGGGACAGATACTTTGAACACTGAAGCTTTCTTT. Protein: CATGTDTLNTEAFF.